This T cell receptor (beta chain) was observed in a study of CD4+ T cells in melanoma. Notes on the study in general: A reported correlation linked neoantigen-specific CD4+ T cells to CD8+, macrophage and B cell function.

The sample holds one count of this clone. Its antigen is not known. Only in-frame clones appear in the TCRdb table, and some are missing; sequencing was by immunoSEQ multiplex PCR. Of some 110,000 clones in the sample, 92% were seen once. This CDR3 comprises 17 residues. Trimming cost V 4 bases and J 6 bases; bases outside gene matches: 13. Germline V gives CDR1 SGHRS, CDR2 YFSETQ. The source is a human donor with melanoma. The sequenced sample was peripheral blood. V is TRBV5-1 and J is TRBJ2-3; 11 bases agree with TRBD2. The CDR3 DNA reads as TGCGCCAGCAGCCGGACTCCTAGCGGGGGGCTCAGCGATACGCAGTATTTT. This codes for CASSRTPSGGLSDTQYF.